These 11 T cell receptor beta chains were all obtained from the same sample, sequenced in a study of T-cell reconstitution after alpha-beta-depleted transplantation in children. As it was prepared, the TCRbeta library received unique molecular identifiers. TCRdb reprocessed the PCR reads via MiXCR and lists one record per CDR3 protein. The sample has about 580,000 distinct CDR3 sequences, 23% seen once. The specimen comprised PBMCs, mostly from graft donor cells, sampled 360 days after TCRalphabeta/CD19-depleted stem cell transplant. The receptors originated from a boy under two years old who had a stem cell transplant for acute myeloid leukemia, so the T cells may come from the graft donor.

The sample holds many counts of this clonotype. The chain has TRBV5-1 and TRBJ2-7; 7 bases agree with TRBD1. This CDR3 is 15 amino acids long. Germline V gives CDR1 SGHRS, CDR2 YFSETQ. Trimming took 0 bases from V and 2 from J; bases not matched to a gene: 5. The CDR3 DNA follows: TGCGCCAGCAGCTTGGCCCCGACAGGGACCTACGAGCAGTACTTC. This gives the protein CASSLAPTGTYEQYF.

This clonotype was detected a few times. The chain couples TRBV29-1 to TRBJ2-7; no clear D gene. This CDR3 has 13 residues. The germline V gene encodes CDR1 SQVTM and CDR2 ANQGSEA. V gave up 5 bases and J gave up 0 bases, with 11 bases separating them. CDR3 DNA: TGCAGCGTTTGTGGGCCGATCTCCTACGAGCAGTACTTC. Its translation is CSVCGPISYEQYF.

This clonotype was seen a handful of times. The V gene is TRBV5-1, the J gene TRBJ1-1, with D possibly TRBD1 on 5 matching bases. Between the trimmed V and J ends, which lost 0 bases and 0 bases, there was a span of 15 bases. CDR1 and CDR2 from the germline V gene are SGHRS and YFSETQ. The CDR3 is 17 residues long. The CDR3 DNA reads as TGCGCCAGCAGCTTGGCCAGCTCCGGGGCCATGAACACTGAAGCTTTCTTT. It codes for CASSLASSGAMNTEAFF.

This clonotype was observed many times. The V call is TRBV5-6, the J call TRBJ2-7; D not certain. The CDR3 runs to 12 residues. The ends were cut back, 5 bases at V and 5 bases at J, with 11 bases in the middle. The germline V gene encodes CDR1 SGHDT and CDR2 YYEEEE. The CDR3 nucleotides read TGTGCCAGCAGAGGCCGGCTCGACGAGCAGTACTTC. Translating it yields CASRGRLDEQYF.

This clonotype was seen ten or more times. The chain carries TRBV20-1 and TRBJ2-4; no reliable D call. Trimming stripped 4 bases from V and 2 bases from J, with 9 bases between. The germline V gene has CDR1 DFQATT and CDR2 SNEGSKA (reference sequence). CDR3 length: 13 residues. The CDR3 coding sequence is TGCAGTGCTACGTACGGCACCAAAAACATTCAGTACTTC. Protein sequence: CSATYGTKNIQYF.

This clonotype was counted between two and nine times. The chain is built from TRBV20-1 and TRBJ2-5; 9 bases map to TRBD2. There are 16 residues in the CDR3. The ends lost 8 bases at V and 4 bases at J; junction bases unmatched: 17. Looked up from germline, CDR1 is DFQATT and CDR2 is SNEGSKA (reference sequence). CDR3 bases: TGCAGTCGGGCGACTAGCGGTCCCAAAGGTGGAGAGACCCAGTACTTC. Its protein product is CSRATSGPKGGETQYF.

This clonotype was observed a few times. The rearrangement links TRBV20-1 to TRBJ1-2, with D hard to call. CDR1 DFQATT and CDR2 SNEGSKA come from the germline V gene (reference sequence). The CDR3 has 12 amino acids. Between the trimmed V and J ends, which lost 2 bases and 4 bases, there was a span of 8 bases. The CDR3 sequence is CSARPSFYGYTF. CDR3 nucleotides: TGCAGTGCTAGACCCAGCTTCTATGGCTACACCTTC.

This clonotype was detected ten times or more. The chain is built from TRBV9 and TRBJ2-1, with 11 bases identical to TRBD2. The CDR3 is 15 residues long. Per germline, CDR1 SGDLS and CDR2 YYNGEE. V trimming: 0 bases; J trimming: 7 bases; junction bases outside the gene matches: 3. The CDR3 DNA sequence: TGTGCCAGCAGCGTAGTACCTAGCGGGGGGAATGAGCAGTTCTTC. Amino acids: CASSVVPSGGNEQFF. Combining the CDR3 with reference TRBV9 and TRBJ2-1 gives the whole variable domain DSGVTQTPKHLITATGQRVTLRCSPRSGDLSVYWYQQSLDQGLQFLIQYYNGEERAKGNILERFSAQQFPDLHSELNLSSLELGDSALYFCASSVVPSGGNEQFFGPGTRLTVL.

The V gene is TRBV6-1, the J gene TRBJ2-2; possibly TRBD2 for D (7 bases). With 9 bases removed from V and 5 bases from J, the gap between germline ends came to 19 bases. CDR1 is MNHNS, CDR2 SASEGT, per germline. This CDR3 is 15 amino acids long. The CDR3 bases are TGTGCCAGGGGGGGGCAGGGCAGAGAAACCGGGGAGCTGTTTTTT. It is translated as CARGGQGRETGELFF.

The table lists this clonotype with a few counts. V is TRBV7-9 and J is TRBJ2-5; D unresolved. Deletions cut 8 bases from V and 2 bases from J, with 3 bases between. The CDR3 has 10 amino acids. CDR1 is SEHNR, CDR2 FQNEAQ, per germline (reference sequence). The CDR3 sequence is CASEQETQYF. The DNA for the CDR3 is TGTGCCAGCGAACAAGAGACCCAGTACTTC.

This clonotype has only a few counts. This sequence joins TRBV20-1 and TRBJ1-5, with TRBD1 as a possible D gene (5 bases). The CDR3 sequence is 13 residues long. Trimming removed 0 bases from V and 5 bases from J, with 8 bases in between. Per the germline V gene, CDR1 is DFQATT and CDR2 is SNEGSKA (reference sequence). The CDR3 is CSAREGGYQPQHF. The CDR3 DNA is TGCAGTGCTAGAGAGGGGGGGTATCAGCCCCAGCATTTT.